This T cell receptor beta chain was profiled in a study of OX40 agonist ivuxolimab in advanced cancers. V lost 0 bases and J lost 5; bases outside the gene matches: 3. The CDR3 has 16 amino acids. From germline, CDR1 is SGHNT and CDR2 YENEEA. TCRdb's copy holds only in-frame clones and misses some; the assay was immunoSEQ multiplex PCR. This sample yields 30,000 to 35,000 clones, of which around 90% are seen a single time; 9.1% belongs to the top ten. The rearrangement uses TRBV11-3 and TRBJ2-1; 11 nucleotides line up with TRBD2. The material sequenced was CD4+ or CD8+ T cells sorted from blood, taken in a trial of the OX40 agonist ivuxolimab. The TCR sequence derives from an adult with an advanced solid tumor such as melanoma, head and neck, liver or kidney cancer. CDR3 amino acids: CASSLETSGVDNEQFF. The CDR3, as DNA: TGTGCCAGCAGCTTAGAGACTAGCGGGGTTGACAATGAGCAGTTCTTC.